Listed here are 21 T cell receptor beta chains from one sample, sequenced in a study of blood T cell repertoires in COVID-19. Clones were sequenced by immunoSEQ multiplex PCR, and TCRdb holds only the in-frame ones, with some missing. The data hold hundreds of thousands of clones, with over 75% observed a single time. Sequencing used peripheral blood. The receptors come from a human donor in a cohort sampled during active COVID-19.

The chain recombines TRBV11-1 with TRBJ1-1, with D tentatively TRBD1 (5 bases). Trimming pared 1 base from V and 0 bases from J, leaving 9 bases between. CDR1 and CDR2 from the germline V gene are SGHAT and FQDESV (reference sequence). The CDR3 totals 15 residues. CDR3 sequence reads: CASSLGGRVNTEAFF. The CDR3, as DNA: TGTGCCAGCAGCTTAGGTGGCAGGGTGAACACTGAAGCTTTCTTT.

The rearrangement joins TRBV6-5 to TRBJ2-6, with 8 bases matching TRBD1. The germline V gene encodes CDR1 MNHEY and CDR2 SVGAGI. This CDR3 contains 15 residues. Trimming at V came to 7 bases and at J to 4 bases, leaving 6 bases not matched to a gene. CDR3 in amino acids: CASKRTGIGANVLTF. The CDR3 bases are TGTGCCAGCAAAAGGACAGGGATCGGGGCCAACGTCCTGACTTTC.

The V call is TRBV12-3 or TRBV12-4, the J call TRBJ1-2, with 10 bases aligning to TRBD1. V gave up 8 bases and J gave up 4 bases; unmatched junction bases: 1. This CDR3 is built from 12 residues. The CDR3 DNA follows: TGTGCCAGCCGACAGGGGGCCTATGGCTACACCTTC. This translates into CASRQGAYGYTF.

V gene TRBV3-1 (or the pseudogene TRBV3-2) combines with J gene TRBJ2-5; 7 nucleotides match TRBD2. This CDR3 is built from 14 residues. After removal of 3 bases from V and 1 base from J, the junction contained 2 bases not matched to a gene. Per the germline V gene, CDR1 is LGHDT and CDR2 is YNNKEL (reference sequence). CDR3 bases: TGTGCCAGCAGCCAGGCTAGCGGCCAAGAGACCCAGTACTTC. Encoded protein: CASSQASGQETQYF.

The CDR3 sequence: CASTHRGRWASTGELFF. The CDR3 DNA reads as TGTGCCAGCACCCACAGGGGAAGATGGGCCAGCACCGGGGAGCTGTTTTTT. V gene TRBV27 combines with J gene TRBJ2-2; 7 bases match TRBD1. J gave up 4 bases and V 7 bases, and 15 bases lay outside the gene matches. Germline CDR1 is MNHEY and CDR2 is SMNVEV (reference sequence). This CDR3 comprises 17 residues.

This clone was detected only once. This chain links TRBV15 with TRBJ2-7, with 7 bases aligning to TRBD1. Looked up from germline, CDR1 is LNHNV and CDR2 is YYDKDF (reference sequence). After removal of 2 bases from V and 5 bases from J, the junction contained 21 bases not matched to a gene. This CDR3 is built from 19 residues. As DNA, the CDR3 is TGTGCCACCAGCAGATCTCTCCTTTCTCAGACAGGGCTTTCCCACGAGCAGTACTTC. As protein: CATSRSLLSQTGLSHEQYF.

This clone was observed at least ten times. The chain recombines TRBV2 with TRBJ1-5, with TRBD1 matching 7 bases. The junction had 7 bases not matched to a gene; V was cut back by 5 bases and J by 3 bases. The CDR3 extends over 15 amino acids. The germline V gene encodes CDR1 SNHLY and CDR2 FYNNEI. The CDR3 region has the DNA TGTGCCAGCAGTACGACAGGGATTGACAATCAGCCCCAGCATTTT. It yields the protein CASSTTGIDNQPQHF. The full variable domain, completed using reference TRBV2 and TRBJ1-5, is EPEVTQTPSHQVTQMGQEVILRCVPISNHLYFYWYRQILGQKVEFLVSFYNNEISEKSEIFDDQFSVERPDGSNFTLKIRSTKLEDSAMYFCASSTTGIDNQPQHFGDGTRLSIL.

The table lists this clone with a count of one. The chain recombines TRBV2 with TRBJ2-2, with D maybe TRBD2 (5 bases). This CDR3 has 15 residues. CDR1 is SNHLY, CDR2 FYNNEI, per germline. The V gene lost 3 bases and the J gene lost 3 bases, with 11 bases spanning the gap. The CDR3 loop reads CASSEKRVDTGELFF. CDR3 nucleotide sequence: TGTGCCAGCAGTGAGAAGAGGGTCGACACCGGGGAGCTGTTTTTT.

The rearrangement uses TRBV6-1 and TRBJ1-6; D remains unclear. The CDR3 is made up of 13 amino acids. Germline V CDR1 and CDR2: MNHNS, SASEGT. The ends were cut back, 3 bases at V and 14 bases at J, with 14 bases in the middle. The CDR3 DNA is TGTGCCAGCAGTGATAGTACCAAGATGGCCCTCCACTTT. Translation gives CASSDSTKMALHF.

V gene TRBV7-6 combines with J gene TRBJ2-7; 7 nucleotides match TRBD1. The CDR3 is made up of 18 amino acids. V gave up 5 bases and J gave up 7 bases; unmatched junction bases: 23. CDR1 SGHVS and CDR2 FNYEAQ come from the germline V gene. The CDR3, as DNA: TGTGCCAGCAGCCCCCTCGGAGTTAGAACAGGGGAAACCTTTGAGCAGTACTTC. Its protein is CASSPLGVRTGETFEQYF.

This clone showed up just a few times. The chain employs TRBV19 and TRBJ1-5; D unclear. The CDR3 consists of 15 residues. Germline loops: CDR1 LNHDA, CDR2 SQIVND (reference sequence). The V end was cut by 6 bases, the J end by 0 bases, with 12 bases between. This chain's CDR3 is CASREGSHSNQPQHF. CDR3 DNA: TGTGCCAGTAGGGAGGGCAGCCATAGCAATCAGCCCCAGCATTTT.

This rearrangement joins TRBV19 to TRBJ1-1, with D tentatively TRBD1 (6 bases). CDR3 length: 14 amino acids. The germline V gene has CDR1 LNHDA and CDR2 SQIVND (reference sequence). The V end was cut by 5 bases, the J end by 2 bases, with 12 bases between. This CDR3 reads CASSPGQINTEAFF. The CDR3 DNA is TGTGCCAGTAGTCCGGGACAAATTAACACTGAAGCTTTCTTT.

The CDR3 nucleotides are TGTGCCAGCAGCTTAGCAGGATTCGAAGGTTCACCCCTCCACTTT. It translates to CASSLAGFEGSPLHF. This rearrangement joins TRBV11-2 to TRBJ1-6, with D uncertain. The ends were cut back, 1 base at V and 9 bases at J, with 13 bases in the middle. Germline-derived CDR1 and CDR2 are SGHAT and FQNNGV. This CDR3 contains 15 residues.

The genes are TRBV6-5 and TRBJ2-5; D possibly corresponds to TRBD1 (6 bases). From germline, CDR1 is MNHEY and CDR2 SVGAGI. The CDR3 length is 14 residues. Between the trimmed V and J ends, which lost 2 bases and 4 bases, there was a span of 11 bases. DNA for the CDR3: TGTGCCAGCAGTTACATCGGGACAATAGAGACCCAGTACTTC. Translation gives CASSYIGTIETQYF.

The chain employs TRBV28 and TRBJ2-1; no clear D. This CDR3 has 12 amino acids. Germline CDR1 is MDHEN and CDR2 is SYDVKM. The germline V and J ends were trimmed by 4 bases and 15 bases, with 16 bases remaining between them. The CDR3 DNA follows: TGTGCCAGCAGTTCAGCGTCTGTTTGGCCGTTCTTC. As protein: CASSSASVWPFF.

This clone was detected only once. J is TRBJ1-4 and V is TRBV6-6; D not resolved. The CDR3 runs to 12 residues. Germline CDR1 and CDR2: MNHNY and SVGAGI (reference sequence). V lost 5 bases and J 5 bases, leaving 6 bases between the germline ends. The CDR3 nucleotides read TGTGCCAGCAGTGTGAGGAATGAAAAACTGTTTTTT. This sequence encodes CASSVRNEKLFF.

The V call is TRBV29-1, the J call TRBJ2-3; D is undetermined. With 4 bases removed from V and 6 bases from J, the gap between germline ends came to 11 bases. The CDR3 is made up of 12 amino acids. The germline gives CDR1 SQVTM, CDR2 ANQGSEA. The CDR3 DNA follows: TGCAGCGTTGTATCGGTAACGGATACGCAGTATTTT. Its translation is CSVVSVTDTQYF.

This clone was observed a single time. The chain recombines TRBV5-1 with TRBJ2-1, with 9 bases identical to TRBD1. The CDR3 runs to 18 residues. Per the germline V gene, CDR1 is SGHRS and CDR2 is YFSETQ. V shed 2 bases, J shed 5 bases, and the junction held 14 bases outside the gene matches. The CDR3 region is CASSFRLTGTGIHNEQFF. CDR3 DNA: TGCGCCAGCAGCTTTCGCTTAACCGGGACAGGGATCCACAATGAGCAGTTCTTC. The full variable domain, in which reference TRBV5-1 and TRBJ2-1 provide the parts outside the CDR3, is KAGVTQTPRYLIKTRGQQVTLSCSPISGHRSVSWYQQTPGQGLQFLFEYFSETQRNKGNFPGRFSGRQFSNSRSEMNVSTLELGDSALYLCASSFRLTGTGIHNEQFFGPGTRLTVL.

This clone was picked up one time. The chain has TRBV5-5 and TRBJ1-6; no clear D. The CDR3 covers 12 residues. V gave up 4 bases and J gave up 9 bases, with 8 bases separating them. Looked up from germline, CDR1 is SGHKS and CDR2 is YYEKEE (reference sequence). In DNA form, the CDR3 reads TGTGCCAGCAGCCTAAGGAGTTCACCCCTCCACTTT. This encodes CASSLRSSPLHF.

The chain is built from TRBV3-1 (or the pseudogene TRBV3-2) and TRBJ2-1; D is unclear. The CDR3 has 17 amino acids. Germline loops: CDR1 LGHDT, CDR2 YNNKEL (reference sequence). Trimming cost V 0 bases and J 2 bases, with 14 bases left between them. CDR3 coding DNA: TGTGCCAGCAGCCAAGAATCACTCCCGTCCACCTACAATGAGCAGTTCTTC. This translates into CASSQESLPSTYNEQFF.

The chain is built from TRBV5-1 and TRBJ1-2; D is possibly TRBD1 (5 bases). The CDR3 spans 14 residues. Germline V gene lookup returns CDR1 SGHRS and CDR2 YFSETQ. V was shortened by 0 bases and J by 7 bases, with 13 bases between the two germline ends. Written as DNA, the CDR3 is TGCGCCAGCAGCTTGGTGGCCCAGGGTAGTGGCTACACCTTC. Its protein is CASSLVAQGSGYTF.